The rows below give T cell receptor beta chains drawn from one sample of a study of T cell changes during pregnancy in multiple sclerosis. This table comes from immunoSEQ multiplex PCR, and its TCRdb copy is limited to in-frame clones, with some not included. This repertoire shows fewer than 60,000 clones, around 93% found once; its top ten account for 3.6%. Material: peripheral blood, obtained after pregnancy. Source of these receptors: a female donor in good health, enrolled as a control in a pregnancy study. The CDR3 runs from the conserved cysteine through the conserved F or W. The order of the fields is V gene, clone size, D gene, J gene, CDR3 protein, CDR3 DNA. The D gene is left open where the match is weak. Rows give clone size only sometimes, using once, few, many, or a class for an expanded clone.

V: TRBV4-3
size: few
D: -
J: TRBJ1-2
CDR3: CASSQGSGARAYGYTF
DNA: TGCGCCAGCAGCCAAGGTTCAGGGGCGCGGGCCTATGGCTACACCTTC

V: TRBV6-5
size: -
D: TRBD2
J: TRBJ2-7
CDR3: CASSTGLAGYEQYF
DNA: TGTGCCAGCAGTACGGGACTAGCTGGTTACGAGCAGTACTTC

V: TRBV11-2
size: -
D: -
J: TRBJ1-2
CDR3: CASSPGGGYGYTF
DNA: TGTGCCAGCAGCCCCGGAGGAGGATATGGCTACACCTTC

V: TRBV7-2
size: once
D: -
J: TRBJ2-5
CDR3: CASSFGGIRETQYF
DNA: TGTGCCAGCAGCTTCGGCGGGATCAGGGAGACCCAGTACTTC

V: TRBV28
size: -
D: TRBD1
J: TRBJ2-7
CDR3: CANDPRDSSYEQYF
DNA: TGTGCCAACGACCCCCGGGACAGCTCCTACGAGCAGTACTTC

V: TRBV30
size: -
D: -
J: TRBJ1-3
CDR3: CAWSVQWQSSGNTIYF
DNA: TGTGCCTGGAGTGTACAGTGGCAGAGCTCTGGAAACACCATATATTTT

V: TRBV12-5
size: once
D: TRBD1
J: TRBJ2-7
CDR3: CASGLQGAEREQYF
DNA: TGTGCTAGTGGTTTGCAGGGGGCGGAACGCGAGCAGTACTTC

V: TRBV10-2
size: once
D: TRBD1
J: TRBJ1-3
CDR3: CASSLPPGTGGSGNTIYF
DNA: TGCGCCAGCAGCCTTCCCCCCGGGACAGGAGGCTCTGGAAACACCATATATTTT

V: TRBV5-1
size: -
D: TRBD2
J: TRBJ2-7
CDR3: CASSGREGGTYEQYF
DNA: TGCGCCAGCAGCGGTCGGGAGGGCGGCACCTACGAGCAGTACTTC

V: TRBV13
size: -
D: -
J: TRBJ2-7
CDR3: CASSAPTEGANEQYF
DNA: TGTGCCAGCAGCGCGCCTACAGAAGGGGCGAACGAGCAGTACTTC

V: TRBV5-1
size: -
D: -
J: TRBJ2-3
CDR3: CASSYLQGSTDTQYF
DNA: TGCGCCAGCAGCTACCTCCAGGGGTCCACAGATACGCAGTATTTT

V: TRBV5-1
size: -
D: TRBD2
J: TRBJ2-7
CDR3: CASSYLLSGSEDEQYF
DNA: TGCGCCAGCAGCTACCTCCTCAGCGGGAGCGAAGACGAGCAGTACTTC

V: TRBV30
size: -
D: -
J: TRBJ2-5
CDR3: CACQGSHLMEQYF
DNA: TGTGCCTGCCAGGGGTCCCACCTCATGGAGCAGTACTTC

V: TRBV9
size: few
D: TRBD1
J: TRBJ1-2
CDR3: CASSLGGQPTLNYGYTF
DNA: TGTGCCAGCAGCCTCGGGGGACAGCCGACCCTTAACTATGGCTACACCTTC

V: TRBV2
size: once
D: TRBD1
J: TRBJ2-3
CDR3: CASSESLTGGTQYF
DNA: TGTGCCAGCAGTGAAAGCCTGACAGGGGGAACGCAGTATTTT

V: TRBV15
size: -
D: -
J: TRBJ1-2
CDR3: CATSRDRGVGGPGYTF
DNA: TGTGCCACCAGCAGAGATAGAGGGGTGGGGGGTCCGGGCTACACCTTC

V: TRBV19
size: few
D: -
J: TRBJ1-1
CDR3: CASNPGVNTEAFF
DNA: TGTGCCAGTAATCCGGGGGTGAACACTGAAGCTTTCTTT

V: TRBV5-6
size: -
D: -
J: TRBJ1-4
CDR3: CASSSRLGDEKLFF
DNA: TGTGCCAGCAGCTCCAGACTGGGAGATGAAAAACTGTTTTTT

V: TRBV7-2
size: -
D: -
J: TRBJ1-3
CDR3: CASSLDSSGNTIYF
DNA: TGTGCCAGCAGCTTAGACAGCTCTGGAAACACCATATATTTT

V: TRBV28
size: -
D: -
J: TRBJ1-2
CDR3: CASSYHRPTF
DNA: TGTGCCAGCAGTTATCACAGGCCCACCTTC

V: TRBV7-2
size: -
D: -
J: TRBJ1-1
CDR3: CASSRDTNTEAFF
DNA: TGTGCCAGTTCCCGGGACACGAACACTGAAGCTTTCTTT

V: TRBV4-1
size: -
D: -
J: TRBJ1-1
CDR3: CASSKEPKSAEAFF
DNA: TGCGCCAGCAGCAAAGAGCCTAAAAGCGCTGAAGCTTTCTTT

V: TRBV6-1
size: once
D: -
J: TRBJ1-3
CDR3: CASSRQVEAGNTIYF
DNA: TGTGCCAGCAGCAGACAGGTAGAGGCTGGAAACACCATATATTTT

V: TRBV7-8
size: -
D: -
J: TRBJ2-1
CDR3: CASRVGQYNEQFF
DNA: TGTGCCAGCAGGGTAGGACAGTACAATGAGCAGTTCTTC

V: TRBV10-3
size: -
D: -
J: TRBJ2-3
CDR3: CAISAFGDTDTQYF
DNA: TGTGCCATCAGTGCCTTCGGGGACACAGATACGCAGTATTTT

V: TRBV7-2
size: -
D: -
J: TRBJ2-5
CDR3: CASSWNQGGETQYF
DNA: TGTGCCAGCAGCTGGAACCAGGGAGGAGAGACCCAGTACTTC

V: TRBV7-3
size: -
D: TRBD2
J: TRBJ2-7
CDR3: CASSPHATSAAYEQYF
DNA: TGTGCCAGCAGCCCTCATGCGACTAGCGCGGCCTACGAGCAGTACTTC

V: TRBV9
size: once
D: TRBD2
J: TRBJ2-2
CDR3: CASSALAGGPNPNTGELFF
DNA: TGTGCCAGCAGCGCACTAGCGGGAGGGCCTAACCCGAACACCGGGGAGCTGTTTTTT

V: TRBV29-1
size: -
D: -
J: TRBJ2-7
CDR3: CSVGGTSIAYEQYF
DNA: TGCAGCGTTGGAGGGACAAGTATTGCCTACGAGCAGTACTTC

V: TRBV27
size: -
D: TRBD1
J: TRBJ1-2
CDR3: CASSFQGQGRANYGYTF
DNA: TGTGCCAGCAGTTTCCAGGGACAGGGTAGGGCTAACTATGGCTACACCTTC

V: TRBV10-3
size: -
D: -
J: TRBJ2-1
CDR3: CAISELAASYNEQFF
DNA: TGTGCCATCAGTGAGTTAGCGGCCTCCTACAATGAGCAGTTCTTC

V: TRBV25-1
size: once
D: -
J: TRBJ2-3
CDR3: CASSPKTSTDTQYF
DNA: TGTGCCAGCAGTCCGAAAACTAGCACAGATACGCAGTATTTT

V: TRBV4-2
size: -
D: -
J: TRBJ2-1
CDR3: CASSSFSQGGRDNEQFF
DNA: TGTGCCAGCAGCTCCTTCAGCCAGGGCGGTCGGGACAATGAGCAGTTCTTC

V: TRBV6-5
size: -
D: TRBD1
J: TRBJ1-5
CDR3: CASSPYRGGQPQHF
DNA: TGTGCCAGCAGTCCCTACAGGGGAGGTCAGCCCCAGCATTTT

V: TRBV30
size: -
D: TRBD1
J: TRBJ1-1
CDR3: CAWKRDSGNTEAFF
DNA: TGTGCCTGGAAAAGGGACAGTGGGAACACTGAAGCTTTCTTT

V: TRBV1
size: -
D: -
J: TRBJ2-7
CDR3: CTSSQDRQAGDFKQYF
DNA: TGCACCAGCAGCCAAGATCGGCAAGCGGGGGATTTCAAGCAGTACTTC

V: TRBV6-6
size: -
D: TRBD1
J: TRBJ2-7
CDR3: CASRDQGASYEQYF
DNA: TGTGCCAGCAGAGATCAGGGGGCGTCCTACGAGCAGTACTTC

V: TRBV9
size: -
D: TRBD2
J: TRBJ2-3
CDR3: CASSGLAGTDTQYF
DNA: TGTGCCAGCAGCGGACTAGCGGGCACAGATACGCAGTATTTT

V: TRBV7-6
size: -
D: TRBD2
J: TRBJ2-1
CDR3: CASSLGGTSGQNEQFF
DNA: TGTGCCAGCAGCTTAGGGGGGACTAGCGGGCAAAATGAGCAGTTCTTC

V: TRBV6-6
size: -
D: -
J: TRBJ2-1
CDR3: CATQFGDYNEQFF
DNA: TGTGCCACCCAGTTCGGGGACTACAATGAGCAGTTCTTC

V: TRBV7-9
size: few
D: -
J: TRBJ1-2
CDR3: CASSLDGGGGYTF
DNA: TGTGCCAGCAGCTTAGATGGGGGCGGTGGCTACACCTTC

V: TRBV6-6
size: -
D: TRBD1
J: TRBJ2-1
CDR3: CASSYGTARGNEQFF
DNA: TGTGCCAGCAGTTACGGGACAGCCCGAGGGAATGAGCAGTTCTTC

V: TRBV4-1
size: -
D: TRBD2
J: TRBJ2-3
CDR3: CASSQDGPSGLVDTQYF
DNA: TGCGCCAGCAGCCAAGATGGTCCTAGCGGGTTGGTTGATACGCAGTATTTT

V: TRBV5-4
size: -
D: TRBD2
J: TRBJ2-5
CDR3: CASGGTGLAGYQETQYF
DNA: TGTGCCAGCGGGGGGACCGGGCTAGCGGGATATCAAGAGACCCAGTACTTC

V: TRBV19
size: once
D: -
J: TRBJ1-2
CDR3: CASSITVQGRNYGYTF
DNA: TGTGCCAGTAGTATAACGGTCCAGGGAAGGAACTATGGCTACACCTTC

V: TRBV13
size: -
D: TRBD2
J: TRBJ2-7
CDR3: CASSPEGAGGLEQYF
DNA: TGTGCCAGCAGCCCCGAAGGAGCGGGGGGGCTCGAGCAGTACTTC

V: TRBV28
size: -
D: TRBD1
J: TRBJ1-2
CDR3: CASSLLTGGHYGYTF
DNA: TGTGCCAGCAGTTTACTAACAGGGGGCCACTATGGCTACACCTTC

V: TRBV6-5
size: -
D: -
J: TRBJ1-2
CDR3: CASSLNLDWYGYTF
DNA: TGTGCCAGCAGTCTAAACCTGGACTGGTATGGCTACACCTTC

V: TRBV19
size: -
D: TRBD1
J: TRBJ1-2
CDR3: CASSIRRGRDGYTF
DNA: TGTGCCAGTAGTATTAGGAGGGGGCGCGATGGCTACACCTTC

V: TRBV28
size: -
D: TRBD1
J: TRBJ1-1
CDR3: CASILGGGRLNTEAFF
DNA: TGTGCCAGCATCCTTGGAGGGGGCCGTCTGAACACTGAAGCTTTCTTT

V: TRBV19
size: -
D: -
J: TRBJ1-3
CDR3: CASSIRHSGNTIYF
DNA: TGTGCCAGTAGTATAAGACACTCTGGAAACACCATATATTTT

V: TRBV5-6
size: -
D: TRBD2
J: TRBJ2-3
CDR3: CASSLLGTSGGTSTDTQYF
DNA: TGTGCCAGCAGCCTACTTGGGACTAGCGGGGGTACTAGCACAGATACGCAGTATTTT

V: TRBV29-1
size: -
D: TRBD1
J: TRBJ1-1
CDR3: CSAQGVRQGTYPRTEAFF
DNA: TGCAGCGCCCAGGGGGTTAGACAGGGGACTTACCCGAGGACTGAAGCTTTCTTT

V: TRBV7-9
size: few
D: TRBD1
J: TRBJ1-1
CDR3: CASSLRGLSAFF
DNA: TGTGCCAGCAGCTTAAGGGGGCTTTCCGCTTTCTTT